A selection of T cell receptor beta chains follows, all from one sample in a study of OX40 agonist ivuxolimab in advanced cancers. The repertoire was sequenced with immunoSEQ multiplex PCR; TCRdb's copy has only in-frame clones and lacks some. The sample includes 55,000 to 70,000 clones, roughly 90% of them seen just once. This specimen consisted of CD4+ or CD8+ T cells sorted from blood, obtained in a trial of the OX40 agonist ivuxolimab. These receptors originate from an adult with an advanced solid tumor such as melanoma, head and neck, liver or kidney cancer. CDR3s include the opening cysteine and the closing phenylalanine or tryptophan. The D gene is left open where the match is weak. Clone size, where shown, is once, few, many, or a class for clones that have expanded.

V	size	D	J	CDR3	DNA
TRBV27	-	TRBD2	TRBJ2-3	CASSPLGAGGPTDTQYF	TGTGCCAGCAGCCCACTCGGAGCGGGGGGGCCCACAGATACGCAGTATTTT
TRBV2	-	TRBD2	TRBJ2-3	CASREGAGGGPFTDTQYF	TGTGCCAGCAGAGAAGGGGCTGGCGGGGGGCCCTTCACAGATACGCAGTATTTT
TRBV6-1	-	TRBD2	TRBJ2-5	CASRRLAGDQETQYF	TGTGCCAGCAGACGACTAGCGGGGGACCAAGAGACCCAGTACTTC
TRBV13	-	TRBD2	TRBJ2-3	CASSLATSGGTDTQYF	TGTGCCAGCAGCTTAGCGACTAGCGGGGGCACAGATACGCAGTATTTT
TRBV7-2	once	-	TRBJ2-6	CASIDSSGANVLTF	TGTGCCAGCATCGACAGTTCTGGGGCCAACGTCCTGACTTTC
TRBV9	-	TRBD1	TRBJ2-7	CASSVDPGGFYEQYF	TGTGCCAGCAGCGTAGACCCAGGGGGCTTCTACGAGCAGTACTTC
TRBV5-5	-	-	TRBJ2-5	CASSLWGSETQYF	TGTGCCAGCAGCTTGTGGGGTTCCGAGACCCAGTACTTC
TRBV30	-	-	TRBJ2-1	CAWSVAGREQFF	TGTGCCTGGAGTGTGGCGGGAAGAGAGCAGTTCTTC
TRBV29-1	-	-	TRBJ1-2	CSVGARDSYGYTF	TGCAGCGTTGGAGCCCGGGACTCCTATGGCTACACCTTC
TRBV11-2	-	TRBD1	TRBJ1-1	CASSLAPLGQEAFF	TGTGCCAGCAGCTTAGCCCCCTTGGGACAGGAAGCTTTCTTT
TRBV6-5	-	TRBD2	TRBJ2-7	CASSLAGATPYEQYF	TGTGCCAGCAGTCTAGCGGGGGCCACCCCCTACGAGCAGTACTTC
TRBV19	-	-	TRBJ2-7	CASSSGPHYEQYF	TGTGCCAGTAGTTCCGGACCGCACTACGAGCAGTACTTC
TRBV11-2	-	-	TRBJ2-1	CASSLGGPQYNEQFF	TGTGCCAGCAGCTTAGGGGGGCCTCAATACAATGAGCAGTTCTTC
TRBV27	-	TRBD1	TRBJ2-1	CASSLGQRGNEQFF	TGTGCCAGCTCCCTGGGACAGCGAGGGAATGAGCAGTTCTTC
TRBV7-8	-	-	TRBJ1-3	CASSGTGSGNTIYF	TGTGCCAGCAGCGGTACCGGCTCTGGAAACACCATATATTTT
TRBV20-1	few	-	TRBJ2-1	CSARILFEQFF	TGCAGTGCTAGAATCCTGTTCGAGCAGTTCTTC
TRBV27	once	TRBD2	TRBJ2-1	CASSGLAGGISYNEQFF	TGTGCCAGCAGCGGACTAGCGGGGGGCATATCCTACAATGAGCAGTTCTTC